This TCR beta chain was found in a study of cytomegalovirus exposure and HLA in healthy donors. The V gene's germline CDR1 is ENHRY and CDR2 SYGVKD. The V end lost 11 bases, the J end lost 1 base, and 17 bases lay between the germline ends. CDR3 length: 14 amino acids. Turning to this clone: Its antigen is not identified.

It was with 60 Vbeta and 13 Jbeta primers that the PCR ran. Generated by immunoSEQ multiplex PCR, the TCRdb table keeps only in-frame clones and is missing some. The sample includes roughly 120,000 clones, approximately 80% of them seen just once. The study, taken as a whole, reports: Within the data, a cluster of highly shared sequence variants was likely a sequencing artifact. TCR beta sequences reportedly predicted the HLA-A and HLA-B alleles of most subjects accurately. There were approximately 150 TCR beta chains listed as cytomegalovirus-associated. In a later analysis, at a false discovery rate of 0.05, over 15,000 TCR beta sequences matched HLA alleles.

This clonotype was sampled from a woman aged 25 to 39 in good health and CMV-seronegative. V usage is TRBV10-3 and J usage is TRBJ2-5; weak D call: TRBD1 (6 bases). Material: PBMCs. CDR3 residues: CALPWDKTQETQYF. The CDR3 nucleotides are TGTGCCCTCCCGTGGGACAAGACCCAAGAGACCCAGTACTTC.